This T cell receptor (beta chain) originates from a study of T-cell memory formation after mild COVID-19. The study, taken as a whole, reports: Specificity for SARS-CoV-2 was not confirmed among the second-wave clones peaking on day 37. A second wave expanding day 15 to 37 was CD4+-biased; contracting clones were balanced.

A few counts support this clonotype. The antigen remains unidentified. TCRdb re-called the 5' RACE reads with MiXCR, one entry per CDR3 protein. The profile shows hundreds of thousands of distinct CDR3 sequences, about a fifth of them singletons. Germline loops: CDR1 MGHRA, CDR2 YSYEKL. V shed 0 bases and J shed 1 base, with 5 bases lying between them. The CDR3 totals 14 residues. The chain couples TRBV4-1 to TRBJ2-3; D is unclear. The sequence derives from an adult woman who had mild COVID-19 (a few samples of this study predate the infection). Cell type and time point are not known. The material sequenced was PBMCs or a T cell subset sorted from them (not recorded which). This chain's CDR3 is CASSQEFGTDTQYF. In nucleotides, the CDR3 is TGCGCCAGCAGCCAAGAATTCGGCACAGATACGCAGTATTTT.